Listed below are T cell receptor beta chains from one sample, sequenced in a study of cytomegalovirus exposure and HLA in healthy donors. Clones were sequenced by immunoSEQ multiplex PCR, and TCRdb holds only the in-frame ones, with some missing. Of some 130,000 clones in the sample, approximately 80% were seen once. The sequenced sample consisted of PBMCs. Receptors originate from a woman aged 40 to 55 in good health and CMV-seronegative. CDR3s include the opening cysteine and the closing phenylalanine or tryptophan. Fields, in order: clone size, D gene, J gene, V gene, CDR3 DNA, CDR3 protein. The D gene is left open where the match is weak. The size entry is marked missing in some rows and otherwise reads once, few, many or a size class.

clone size: few; D gene: TRBD2; J gene: TRBJ2-7; V gene: TRBV5-6; CDR3 DNA: TGTGCCAGCAGCTTGCCACTAGCGTCCGAGCAGTACTTC; CDR3 protein: CASSLPLASEQYF
clone size: -; D gene: -; J gene: TRBJ2-3; V gene: TRBV20-1; CDR3 DNA: TGCAGTGCCCCCTCCACAGATACGCAGTATTTT; CDR3 protein: CSAPSTDTQYF
clone size: -; D gene: -; J gene: TRBJ1-1; V gene: TRBV28; CDR3 DNA: TGTGCCAGCAGCCCCCCCGCCAGGAAAGCTTTCTTT; CDR3 protein: CASSPPARKAFF
clone size: few; D gene: TRBD2; J gene: TRBJ2-1; V gene: TRBV4-1; CDR3 DNA: TGCGCCAGCAGACACGAAATAGCGGGAGCCCCCTACAATGAGCAGTTCTTC; CDR3 protein: CASRHEIAGAPYNEQFF
clone size: -; D gene: TRBD1; J gene: TRBJ2-1; V gene: TRBV5-1; CDR3 DNA: TGCGCCAGCAGCTCTAACGGACAGGGCAGGAATGAGCAGTTCTTC; CDR3 protein: CASSSNGQGRNEQFF
clone size: -; D gene: TRBD1; J gene: TRBJ2-1; V gene: TRBV19; CDR3 DNA: TGTGCCAGTAGTATCGGACAGGGGGAGCCCAATGGGCAGTTCTTC; CDR3 protein: CASSIGQGEPNGQFF
clone size: -; D gene: -; J gene: TRBJ2-7; V gene: TRBV5-6; CDR3 DNA: TGTGCCAGCCCTAGTGGTTCCGAGCAGTACTTC; CDR3 protein: CASPSGSEQYF
clone size: -; D gene: TRBD1; J gene: TRBJ1-6; V gene: TRBV6-5; CDR3 DNA: TGTGCCAGCAGTCTCGGGACAGGGGTAAATTCACCCCTCCACTTT; CDR3 protein: CASSLGTGVNSPLHF
clone size: -; D gene: TRBD2; J gene: TRBJ2-7; V gene: TRBV5-1; CDR3 DNA: TGCGCCAGCAGCTTGGAAGGGAATAGCGGGAACAGGCAGTACTTC; CDR3 protein: CASSLEGNSGNRQYF
clone size: -; D gene: -; J gene: TRBJ2-7; V gene: TRBV6-6; CDR3 DNA: TGTGCCGGCGCTAGGAGCTACGAGCAGTACTTC; CDR3 protein: CAGARSYEQYF
clone size: -; D gene: TRBD1; J gene: TRBJ1-1; V gene: TRBV4-2; CDR3 DNA: TGTGCCAGCAGCCAAGATCGGGACACAGGGGGTAAGAGAAAAACTGAAGCTTTCTTT; CDR3 protein: CASSQDRDTGGKRKTEAFF
clone size: -; D gene: -; J gene: TRBJ1-5; V gene: TRBV21-1; CDR3 DNA: TGTGCCAGCAGCAAAGGAAGACAGGGGGGACAGCCCCAGCATTTT; CDR3 protein: CASSKGRQGGQPQHF
clone size: -; D gene: TRBD1; J gene: TRBJ1-1; V gene: TRBV18; CDR3 DNA: TGTGCCAGCTCAGGGACAGGGCTGAACACTGAAGCTTTCTTT; CDR3 protein: CASSGTGLNTEAFF
clone size: -; D gene: -; J gene: TRBJ1-6; V gene: TRBV11-2; CDR3 DNA: TGTGCCAGCAGCTTGGTGACAGACTATAATTCACCCCTCCACTTT; CDR3 protein: CASSLVTDYNSPLHF
clone size: -; D gene: -; J gene: TRBJ2-6; V gene: TRBV2; CDR3 DNA: TGTGCCAGCAGTGCAGACTCTGGGGCCAACGTCCTGACTTTC; CDR3 protein: CASSADSGANVLTF
clone size: -; D gene: -; J gene: TRBJ2-7; V gene: TRBV25-1; CDR3 DNA: TGTGCCAGCAGTGAAGGGGACTTCTCCCTCTACGAGCAGTACTTC; CDR3 protein: CASSEGDFSLYEQYF
clone size: -; D gene: -; J gene: TRBJ2-7; V gene: TRBV28; CDR3 DNA: TGTGCCAGCAGTTCCGGACAGTCCTCCTACGAGCAGTACTTC; CDR3 protein: CASSSGQSSYEQYF
clone size: -; D gene: -; J gene: TRBJ1-1; V gene: TRBV6-1; CDR3 DNA: TGTGCCAGCAGTGAAGAGGCCGGAGCGAACACTGAAGCTTTCTTT; CDR3 protein: CASSEEAGANTEAFF
clone size: once; D gene: TRBD2; J gene: TRBJ2-1; V gene: TRBV28; CDR3 DNA: TGTGCCAGCAGTCTCGGGACTAGCTTCGATGAGCAGTTCTTC; CDR3 protein: CASSLGTSFDEQFF
clone size: -; D gene: -; J gene: TRBJ2-4; V gene: TRBV2; CDR3 DNA: TGTGCCAGCAGTCGACAGCCCGATGGGGTTCAGTACTTC; CDR3 protein: CASSRQPDGVQYF
clone size: -; D gene: -; J gene: TRBJ2-5; V gene: TRBV25-1; CDR3 DNA: TGTGCCAGCAGTGAACCCCTCAGAGGACCGGAGGGAGAGACCCAGTACTTC; CDR3 protein: CASSEPLRGPEGETQYF
clone size: -; D gene: -; J gene: TRBJ1-1; V gene: TRBV29-1; CDR3 DNA: TGCAGCGTGCCCGCTGGACACGCCGAAGGTCGGGCTTTCTTT; CDR3 protein: CSVPAGHAEGRAFF
clone size: -; D gene: TRBD2; J gene: TRBJ2-7; V gene: TRBV4-2; CDR3 DNA: TGTGCCAGCAGCCAACAACAGGGACTAGCGGTTTACGAGCAGTACTTC; CDR3 protein: CASSQQQGLAVYEQYF
clone size: -; D gene: -; J gene: TRBJ2-7; V gene: TRBV11-2; CDR3 DNA: TGTGCCAGCAGCTTCCAATACGAGCAGTACTTC; CDR3 protein: CASSFQYEQYF
clone size: -; D gene: TRBD2; J gene: TRBJ2-3; V gene: TRBV5-8; CDR3 DNA: TGTGCCAGCAGCCCCCCTAGCGGGGCAGATACGCAGTATTTT; CDR3 protein: CASSPPSGADTQYF
clone size: -; D gene: -; J gene: TRBJ1-4; V gene: TRBV2; CDR3 DNA: TGTGCCAGCAGTGTACTGGGCCGTAATGAAAAACTGTTTTTT; CDR3 protein: CASSVLGRNEKLFF
clone size: few; D gene: TRBD2; J gene: TRBJ2-2; V gene: TRBV5-1; CDR3 DNA: TGCGCCAGCAGCTCGACTAGCGGGAACACCGGGGAGCTGTTTTTT; CDR3 protein: CASSSTSGNTGELFF
clone size: -; D gene: TRBD1; J gene: TRBJ2-7; V gene: TRBV5-1; CDR3 DNA: TGCGCCAGCAGCCCCGGGGGACAGGGCCACGAGCAGTACTTC; CDR3 protein: CASSPGGQGHEQYF